This T cell receptor (beta chain) was identified during a study of T cell responses to AZD1222 COVID-19 vaccine. Regarding this clone: Its cognate antigen is unknown.

Points from the study as a whole: Most donors were white British and more were female, and clonal diversity was possibly underestimated.

Clones were read by immunoSEQ multiplex PCR, and TCRdb kept only the in-frame ones, dropping some. The table lists approximately 150,000 clones, roughly 90% of them singletons. Trimming left V 1 base short and J 11 bases short, with 11 bases between. CDR3 size: 12 residues. Germline V gives CDR1 SGHTA, CDR2 FQGNSA. The specimen comprised peripheral blood, sampled 28 days after the second AZD1222 dose. The chain links TRBV7-2 to TRBJ1-1; D not certain. The origin of this receptor is an adult who received the AZD1222 COVID-19 vaccine. The CDR3: CASSLERPMAFF. CDR3 bases: TGTGCCAGCAGCTTAGAGAGGCCTATGGCTTTCTTT.